Listed below are T cell receptor beta chains from one sample, sequenced in a study of identical twins. Each CDR3 protein gets one entry after TCRdb re-called the 5' RACE reads with MiXCR. The profile covers a few hundred thousand distinct CDR3 sequences, with roughly 20% appearing a single time and roughly an eighth taken by the ten largest. The specimen was naive T cells sorted from blood. These receptors all come from a man aged 45-65 years in good health. The CDR3 runs from the conserved cysteine through the conserved F or W. A D gene is named only where the DNA matches it firmly. Size tells how often a clone was seen (once, few, many) or the class of an expanded clone, and some rows leave it out.

v_call,d_call,j_call,clone_size,cdr3_nt,cdr3_aa
TRBV6-2/TRBV6-3,-,TRBJ1-1,-,TGTGCCAGCAGTTACTCCTTTGGACAGCAGAACACTGAAGCTTTCTTT,CASSYSFGQQNTEAFF
TRBV7-9,-,TRBJ2-4,-,TGTGCCAGCAGCTTAAGAGGGGGAGAAAGAGCCAAAAACATTCAGTACTTC,CASSLRGGERAKNIQYF
TRBV10-3,-,TRBJ2-2,few,TGTGCCATCAGGCGGGACAGCGCGAACACCGGGGAGCTGTTTTTT,CAIRRDSANTGELFF
TRBV7-9,TRBD1,TRBJ2-7,-,TGTGCCAGCAGCTTATCCGGGACAGGGGGGGCCTACGAGCAGTACTTC,CASSLSGTGGAYEQYF
TRBV5-6,-,TRBJ2-5,-,TGTGCCAGCAGCATCCGGGACACGCAAGAGACCCAGTACTTC,CASSIRDTQETQYF
TRBV12-3/TRBV12-4,-,TRBJ1-2,-,TGTGCCAGCAGGCTCAACAGGGATTATGGCTACACCTTC,CASRLNRDYGYTF
TRBV4-2,-,TRBJ1-6,few,TGTGCCAGCAGCCAAGCAAAGGGCTCCTATAATTCACCCCTCCACTTT,CASSQAKGSYNSPLHF
TRBV19,TRBD1,TRBJ1-1,many,TGTGCCAGTACCCGGACAGGGCGCACTGAAGCTTTCTTT,CASTRTGRTEAFF
TRBV20-1,-,TRBJ2-3,many,TGCAGTGCTAGTCGGGGGCCAGGGGGGGCTACAGATACGCAGTATTTT,CSASRGPGGATDTQYF
TRBV5-1,TRBD1,TRBJ2-7,many,TGCGCCAGCAGCTTGGTCGGACAGGGTTTGGGCGAGCAGTACTTC,CASSLVGQGLGEQYF
TRBV20-1,TRBD1,TRBJ2-7,-,TGCAGTGCGCCGCGACAGGGCTCCTACGAGCAGTACTTC,CSAPRQGSYEQYF
TRBV5-1,-,TRBJ2-2,many,TGCGCCAGCAGCGAGGGATTCGGGGAGCTGTTTTTT,CASSEGFGELFF
TRBV27,TRBD2,TRBJ2-5,few,TGTGCCAGCAGTCCCCTATGGGAGGGGCTCCGGGAGACCCAGTACTTC,CASSPLWEGLRETQYF
TRBV10-3,-,TRBJ1-2,few,TGTGCCATCAGTGAGTCCTCCTTGAACTATGGCTACACCTTC,CAISESSLNYGYTF
TRBV6-2/TRBV6-3,-,TRBJ2-7,many,TGTGCCAGCAGTACCCGTGGGGGAGATGGCTACGAGCAGTACTTC,CASSTRGGDGYEQYF
TRBV7-9,-,TRBJ2-5,once,TGTGCCAGCAGCAAAGAAGAGACCCAGTACTTC,CASSKEETQYF
TRBV20-1,-,TRBJ2-1,-,TGCAGTGCTAGAGGGGGCCCCAAAGGCGCTGAGCAGTTCTTC,CSARGGPKGAEQFF
TRBV7-2,TRBD1,TRBJ2-1,-,TGTGCCAGCAGCAAAATCGGGACAGACAATGAGCAGTTCTTC,CASSKIGTDNEQFF
TRBV20-1,TRBD1,TRBJ2-7,-,TGCAGTGCAAGACAGGGGAGCCCCTACGAGCAGTACTTC,CSARQGSPYEQYF
TRBV12-3/TRBV12-4,TRBD1,TRBJ2-5,many,TGTGCCAGCAGTAGGGGACAGGGGGCGGTGGAGACCCAGTACTTC,CASSRGQGAVETQYF
TRBV12-3/TRBV12-4,-,TRBJ2-3,-,TGTGCCAGCAGCCCTAGTGCAGGCACAGATACGCAGTATTTT,CASSPSAGTDTQYF
TRBV27,TRBD1,TRBJ1-1,few,TGTGCCAGCAGTCTACACACAGGGGCTGCCGAAGCTTTCTTT,CASSLHTGAAEAFF
TRBV7-9,-,TRBJ2-7,-,TGTGCCAGCAGCTGGGGAGAGGAAGACGAGCAGTACTTC,CASSWGEEDEQYF
TRBV14,-,TRBJ2-1,-,TGTGCCAGCAGCCAACCGCAGGTGGCCAATGAGCAGTTCTTC,CASSQPQVANEQFF
TRBV15,TRBD2,TRBJ2-7,once,TGTGCCACCAGCTTCGGACTAGAGGAGCAGTACTTC,CATSFGLEEQYF
TRBV20-1,TRBD1,TRBJ2-1,few,TGCAGTGCAATGGAGACAGGGGACCCCAATGAGCAGTTCTTC,CSAMETGDPNEQFF
TRBV20-1,-,TRBJ2-1,many,TGCAGTGCTAGGGAGGGGCGACACTCCTACAATGAGCAGTTCTTC,CSAREGRHSYNEQFF
TRBV13,-,TRBJ1-1,-,TGTGCCAGTCGGTGGGGATTGACTGAAGCCTTCTTT,CASRWGLTEAFF
TRBV28,TRBD2,TRBJ2-1,few,TGTGCCAGCAGTTTATCCCTGGGACTAGCGGGAGACTTCCAATCCAATGAGCAGTTCTTC,CASSLSLGLAGDFQSNEQFF
TRBV20-1,-,TRBJ2-6,few,TGCAGTGCTATAAGGGCAGGGGCCCTCTCTGGGGCCAACGTCCTGACTTTC,CSAIRAGALSGANVLTF
TRBV20-1,-,TRBJ1-5,few,TGCAGTGCTAGTAGAGGGCGCAATCAGCCCCAGCATTTT,CSASRGRNQPQHF
TRBV5-1,TRBD2,TRBJ2-1,many,TGCGCCAGCAGGTCCGGGACTAGCGGGGTTAATGAGCAGTTCTTC,CASRSGTSGVNEQFF
TRBV29-1,-,TRBJ2-3,few,TGCAGCGTTGTCTTAGGGACAGATACGCAGTATTTT,CSVVLGTDTQYF
TRBV13,TRBD2,TRBJ2-1,few,TGTGCCAGCAGCACGGGACTAGCGGGATGGAACGGGCAGTTCTTC,CASSTGLAGWNGQFF
TRBV24-1,-,TRBJ1-5,many,TGTGCCACCAGTGACCTTAATCAGCCCCAGCATTTT,CATSDLNQPQHF
TRBV7-9,-,TRBJ2-1,few,TGTGCCAGCAGCCCATCACTGGGCAATGAGCAGTTCTTC,CASSPSLGNEQFF
TRBV28,-,TRBJ2-3,-,TGTGCCAGCAGTTTAGGGGGTCCCCGGGATACGCAGTATTTT,CASSLGGPRDTQYF
TRBV11-2,-,TRBJ2-7,-,TGTGCCAGCAGCTTATATCGGGCAGGTCCCTACGAGCAGTACTTC,CASSLYRAGPYEQYF
TRBV7-2,-,TRBJ1-4,many,TGTGCCAGCAGCCCAACCGGGACATACGAAAAACTGTTTTTT,CASSPTGTYEKLFF
TRBV7-7,-,TRBJ2-5,-,TGTGCCAGCAGCTTTCAGGACAGTCGGCATGAGACCCAGTACTTC,CASSFQDSRHETQYF
TRBV7-2,TRBD2,TRBJ2-5,-,TGTGCCAGCTGCCCTGGGGGACTATATCAAGAGACCCAGTACTTC,CASCPGGLYQETQYF
TRBV7-2,TRBD1,TRBJ1-5,few,TGTGCCAGCAGCGCCACAGGGGGGGATCAGCCCCAGCATTTT,CASSATGGDQPQHF
TRBV10-3,-,TRBJ2-7,many,TGTGCCATCAGTGAAAAGGGTGGAACCTACGAGCAGTACTTC,CAISEKGGTYEQYF
TRBV28,TRBD2,TRBJ2-2,few,TGTGCCAGCAGTCGGACTAGCGGGATCGTGGAGCTGTTTTTT,CASSRTSGIVELFF
TRBV5-4,-,TRBJ1-4,few,TGTGCCAGCAGCCGGAACACAGGCGGGGAAAAACTGTTTTTT,CASSRNTGGEKLFF